This TCR beta chain came from a study of human T cells and chemical hapten exposure. Overall study findings and caveats: Patch test score was positively correlated with the counts of PT1 expanded TCRs.

Notes on this clonotype: Its target is not known.

TCRdb reanalysed the RACE reads using MiXCR and keeps one entry per CDR3 protein. The sample consists of approximately 60,000 distinct CDR3 sequences, 9.5% to 10% of them appearing once. V lost 6 bases, J lost 0 bases, and 12 bases lay in between. Germline V gene sequence: CDR1 MNHEY, CDR2 SVGAGI. This CDR3 is 14 amino acids long. Time point indicated: pre-sensitization, week 0. The sample's treatment: therapeutic diphenylcyclopropenone sensitization with weekly scalp DPC. Prior to each patch test being applied, blood was drawn. Those who donated were patients with alopecia, 18 to 70 years of age, and suitable for DPC.

Sample: whole blood, taken in connection with sensitization to the hapten diphenylcyclopropenone (DPC). This TCR derives from a middle-aged man with alopecia areata. Some clones in this sample may be carry-over from other donors' samples. The V gene is TRBV6-5, the J gene TRBJ2-7; D may be TRBD1 (6 bases). In nucleotides, the CDR3 is TGTGCCAGCAGCTACGGACAGAGCTCCTACGAGCAGTACTTC. Encoded protein: CASSYGQSSYEQYF.